One and the same sample provided the 32 T cell receptor beta chains below, sequenced in a study of PD-L1 blockade in urothelial cancer. Sequencing used immunoSEQ multiplex PCR; TCRdb keeps in-frame clones, though not all of them. The sample shows 45,000 to 50,000 clones, about 91% of them seen only once. Specimen: PBMCs, collected around atezolizumab (anti-PD-L1) treatment. Source of these receptors: an older man with urothelial cancer.

V gene TRBV28 combines with J gene TRBJ2-7, with 7 bases matching TRBD1. Germline V gives CDR1 MDHEN, CDR2 SYDVKM. This CDR3 has 14 amino acids. Trimming cost V 8 bases and J 4 bases; bases outside gene matches: 11. CDR3 DNA: TGTGCCAGCCGCTTGACAGGGACAGCTTACGAGCAGTACTTC. Encoded protein: CASRLTGTAYEQYF.

In its sample, this clone was seen a few times. The chain employs TRBV11-3 and TRBJ2-1, with a possible D match to TRBD1 (5 bases). Germline CDR1 is SGHNT and CDR2 is YENEEA. The CDR3 has 17 residues. The V and J ends lost 4 bases and 3 bases respectively, with 19 bases between them. CDR3 bases: TGTGCCAGCAGCTCCCCTGGGGCTTCCCAAAGCTACAATGAGCAGTTCTTC. Encoded protein: CASSSPGASQSYNEQFF.

This chain links TRBV7-8 with TRBJ2-2; 10 bases match TRBD2. Germline values: CDR1 SGHVS, CDR2 FQNEAQ. CDR3 length: 14 amino acids. V lost 5 bases to trimming and J lost 5 bases; unmatched junction nucleotides: 2. The chain's CDR3 is CASSQAGGTGELFF. For the CDR3, the DNA is TGTGCCAGCAGCCAAGCGGGGGGGACCGGGGAGCTGTTTTTT.

This clone was picked up a small number of times. The V and J genes are TRBV7-2 and TRBJ1-2, with a possible D match to TRBD1 (5 bases). The germline V and J ends were trimmed by 2 bases and 4 bases, with 8 bases remaining between them. The CDR3 loop spans 13 amino acids. Per the germline V gene, CDR1 is SGHTA and CDR2 is FQGNSA. The CDR3 sequence is CASSLQGSYGYTF. Written as DNA, the CDR3 is TGTGCCAGCAGCTTACAGGGAAGCTATGGCTACACCTTC.

This clone was observed a handful of times. The chain joins TRBV11-2 to TRBJ2-1, with a possible D match to TRBD2 (6 bases). The CDR3 is 17 residues long. V was cut by 5 bases and J by 4 bases, with 21 bases left in between. From germline, CDR1 is SGHAT and CDR2 FQNNGV. CDR3 protein: CASSPGRGIHIYNEQFF. The DNA of the CDR3 is TGTGCCAGCAGCCCGGGGCGGGGTATTCACATTTACAATGAGCAGTTCTTC.

The CDR3 coding sequence is TGTGCCAGCAGCGCCACGACTCTCCCGGGGTTCTTC. Encoded protein: CASSATTLPGFF. This sequence joins TRBV7-2 and TRBJ2-1; D is unresolved. CDR1 and CDR2 from the germline V gene are SGHTA and FQGNSA. V was pared by 5 bases and J by 15 bases, with 17 bases between. This CDR3 region has 12 residues.

The V gene is TRBV4-2, the J gene TRBJ1-2; 7 nucleotides line up with TRBD1. Germline values: CDR1 LGHNA, CDR2 YNFKEQ. This CDR3 comprises 14 residues. The J segment lost 1 base and the V segment lost 4 bases, leaving 3 bases of the junction unmatched. CDR3 protein: CASSRGDSNYGYTF. In DNA form, the CDR3 reads TGTGCCAGCAGCCGCGGGGACAGTAACTATGGCTACACCTTC.

The sample holds a few counts of this clone. V is TRBV7-2 and J is TRBJ2-3; 10 bases map to TRBD2. Germline V gives CDR1 SGHTA, CDR2 FQGNSA. The CDR3 has 16 amino acids. V was pared by 0 bases and J by 8 bases, with 8 bases of the junction left unmatched. CDR3 in DNA: TGTGCCAGCAGCTTAGCGCATCTAGCGGGAGACGGTACGCAGTATTTT. It specifies CASSLAHLAGDGTQYF.

This chain links TRBV10-3 with TRBJ2-5; TRBD2 aligns across 8 bases. The trim removed 3 bases at V and 3 bases at J, leaving 6 bases unmatched. The CDR3 runs to 15 residues. CDR1 ENHRY and CDR2 SYGVKD come from the germline V gene. The CDR3 DNA reads TGTGCCATCAGTGACATCGGGCGGGGGGAAGAGACCCAGTACTTC. Translation gives CAISDIGRGEETQYF.

The V call is TRBV19, the J call TRBJ2-3; 7 bases are shared with TRBD2. The CDR3 is made up of 14 amino acids. Germline-derived CDR1 and CDR2 are LNHDA and SQIVND (reference sequence). The ends lost 6 bases at V and 0 bases at J; junction bases unmatched: 3. CDR3 sequence (DNA): TGTGCCAGTAGGGCTAGCGGTAGCACAGATACGCAGTATTTT. It is translated as CASRASGSTDTQYF.

The chain employs TRBV7-9 and TRBJ1-2; 7 nucleotides line up with TRBD1. Germline V gene lookup returns CDR1 SEHNR and CDR2 FQNEAQ (reference sequence). Unmatched junction bases numbered 8, after V lost 0 bases and J lost 4 bases. The CDR3 consists of 16 residues. CDR3: CASSLAGSGTAYGYTF. The CDR3 coding sequence is TGTGCCAGCAGCTTAGCGGGGTCCGGGACAGCCTATGGCTACACCTTC.

The V call is TRBV5-1, the J call TRBJ1-2; 7 nucleotides line up with TRBD1. With 4 bases clipped from V and 4 bases from J, the junction kept 7 bases outside the gene matches. CDR1 is SGHRS, CDR2 YFSETQ, per germline. The CDR3 is 14 amino acids. CDR3 nucleotide sequence: TGCGCCAGCAGCGTCGACAGGGCGGGCTATGGCTACACCTTC. It yields the protein CASSVDRAGYGYTF.

The sample holds a few counts of this clone. This chain uses TRBV27 with TRBJ2-1, with TRBD2 identical over 10 bases. The CDR3 is 16 amino acids. Germline CDR1 reads MNHEY; CDR2 reads SMNVEV (reference sequence). The ends lost 5 bases at V and 7 bases at J; junction bases unmatched: 11. CDR3: CASSLRTVAGGNEQFF. CDR3 nucleotide sequence: TGTGCCAGCAGTCTCCGGACTGTAGCGGGAGGTAATGAGCAGTTCTTC.

The gene calls are TRBV6-5 and TRBJ1-1; no definite D call. This CDR3 is built from 12 residues. Germline CDR1 and CDR2: MNHEY and SVGAGI. V shed 5 bases and J shed 1 base, with 5 bases lying between them. The CDR3 spells CASSRRNTEAFF. The CDR3, as DNA: TGTGCCAGCAGTAGGAGGAACACTGAAGCTTTCTTT.

This clone was observed a few times. Other nucleotide sequences in the sample specify the same CDR3. This sequence joins TRBV6-1 and TRBJ1-5; D perhaps matches TRBD1 (6 bases). The germline gives CDR1 MNHNS, CDR2 SASEGT. The CDR3 extends over 16 amino acids. The V end lost 1 base, the J end lost 0 bases, and 10 bases lay between the germline ends. This CDR3 is CASSEGVGGSNQPQHF. The DNA of the CDR3 is TGTGCCAGCAGTGAAGGAGTAGGGGGTAGCAATCAGCCCCAGCATTTT.

V usage is TRBV5-1 and J usage is TRBJ1-2; D gene unclear. Trimming stripped 4 bases from V and 0 bases from J, with 13 bases between. The V gene's germline CDR1 is SGHRS and CDR2 YFSETQ. There are 15 residues in the CDR3. The CDR3 reads CASSPLAGANYGYTF. Written as DNA, the CDR3 is TGCGCCAGCAGCCCCCTGGCGGGTGCTAACTATGGCTACACCTTC.

The CDR3 loop reads CASSSPGGLNEKLFF. CDR3 DNA: TGTGCCAGCAGTTCTCCAGGGGGGTTGAATGAAAAACTGTTTTTT. This chain joins TRBV6-6 and TRBJ1-4, with 7 bases lining up with TRBD1. CDR1 is MNHNY, CDR2 SVGAGI, per germline (reference sequence). The CDR3 extends over 15 amino acids. V was clipped by 4 bases and J by 5 bases; unmatched bases: 7.

The chain uses TRBV30 and TRBJ2-7; tentative D call: TRBD1 (6 bases). Germline V lookup: CDR1 GTSNPN, CDR2 SVGIG (reference sequence). V was cut by 1 base and J by 0 bases, with 10 bases left in between. The CDR3 covers 14 residues. The CDR3 loop is CAWSGGGSSYEQYF. In nucleotides, the CDR3 is TGTGCCTGGAGTGGAGGGGGTTCCTCCTACGAGCAGTACTTC. The whole variable domain, filled in from reference TRBV30 and TRBJ2-7, reads SQTIHQWPATLVQPVGSPLSLECTVEGTSNPNLYWYRQAAGRGLQLLFYSVGIGQISSEVPQNLSASRPQDRQFILSSKKLLLSDSGFYLCAWSGGGSSYEQYFGPGTRLTVT.

The genes are TRBV7-9 and TRBJ1-1; 8 nucleotides line up with TRBD1. This CDR3 is built from 15 residues. Germline V lookup: CDR1 SEHNR, CDR2 FQNEAQ (reference sequence). Trimming cost V 4 bases and J 1 base; bases outside gene matches: 5. In nucleotides, the CDR3 is TGTGCCAGCAGCTGGGGAACAGGGGGGAACACTGAAGCTTTCTTT. Translated: CASSWGTGGNTEAFF.

Note on this clone: One end of the junction does not line up with germline, which may come from a read error. The gene calls are TRBV28 and TRBJ2-7, with D hard to call. The CDR3 has 13 amino acids. Germline V gene data show CDR1 as MDHEN and CDR2 as SYDVKM. The chain's CDR3 is CASSSLTTGFKHF. CDR3 DNA: TGTGCCAGCAGTTCCCTTACCACCGGGTTCAAGCACTTC.

V gene TRBV4-2 combines with J gene TRBJ2-1; D may be TRBD2 (5 bases). CDR3 length: 16 amino acids. The germline V gene has CDR1 LGHNA and CDR2 YNFKEQ. The V and J ends lost 0 bases and 0 bases respectively, with 9 bases between them. The CDR3 protein is CASSQEADSSYNEQFF. CDR3 nucleotides: TGTGCCAGCAGCCAAGAAGCGGATAGCTCCTACAATGAGCAGTTCTTC.

V and J are TRBV5-5 and TRBJ1-1; 7 nucleotides match TRBD1. This CDR3 is 17 amino acids long. Germline V gives CDR1 SGHKS, CDR2 YYEKEE (reference sequence). With V trimmed by 2 bases and J by 3 bases, 13 bases remained unmatched. The CDR3 region has the DNA TGTGCCAGCAGCTTTACGACAGGGCGGATTTTATACACTGAAGCTTTCTTT. Its translation is CASSFTTGRILYTEAFF. Looking up the rest from reference TRBV5-5 and TRBJ1-1 gives the full variable domain: DAGVTQSPTHLIKTRGQQVTLRCSPISGHKSVSWYQQVLGQGPQFIFQYYEKEERGRGNFPDRFSARQFPNYSSELNVNALLLGDSALYLCASSFTTGRILYTEAFFGQGTRLTVV.

Turning to this clone: Germline is not matched at one junction end, which may reflect a read error. Other DNA sequences from this sample encode an identical CDR3 as well. The chain carries TRBV7-2 and TRBJ1-1, with 7 positions matching TRBD1. CDR1 and CDR2 (germline): SGHTA, FQGNSA. The CDR3 loop spans 14 amino acids. As DNA, the CDR3 is TGTGCCAGCAGTCGACAGGGTACGAACACTGAGGCTTTCTTT. Its translation is CASSRQGTNTEAFF.

This clone was detected only a few times. This chain connects TRBV27 to TRBJ2-1; 7 bases fit TRBD1. The J segment lost 8 bases and the V segment lost 4 bases, leaving 14 bases of the junction unmatched. Germline V gives CDR1 MNHEY, CDR2 SMNVEV (reference sequence). The CDR3 covers 16 residues. CDR3 sequence (DNA): TGTGCCAGCAGTTCCCCGACAGGGCCTAAGGACCATGAGCAGTTCTTC. This gives the protein CASSSPTGPKDHEQFF.

This chain links TRBV7-2 with TRBJ2-7, with TRBD2 matching over 8 bases. V dropped 5 bases and J dropped 0; count of bases not matched to a gene: 6. Germline V CDR1 and CDR2: SGHTA, FQGNSA. CDR3 size: 15 residues. CDR3 residues: CASSPREAVSYEQYF. The DNA of the CDR3 is TGTGCCAGCAGCCCGCGGGAGGCCGTCTCCTACGAGCAGTACTTC.

The chain joins TRBV30 to TRBJ1-1; TRBD1 agrees at 7 bases. The germline V gene encodes CDR1 GTSNPN and CDR2 SVGIG (reference sequence). The CDR3 sequence is 13 residues long. The CDR3 reads CQNATGIETEAFF. The CDR3 nucleotides read TGTCAAAACGCGACAGGGATTGAAACTGAAGCTTTCTTT.

This clone was recorded only once. CDR3 sequence (DNA): TGTGCCAGCAGTGGGGGCAGCGGGAGACAGAATGAGCAGTTCTTC. As protein: CASSGGSGRQNEQFF. This chain links TRBV6-5 with TRBJ2-1; 8 bases match TRBD2. Germline CDR1 and CDR2: MNHEY and SVGAGI. Trimming cost V 5 bases and J 7 bases; bases outside gene matches: 10. The CDR3 spans 15 residues.

This chain connects TRBV7-2 to TRBJ1-1; the match to TRBD1 covers 8 bases. The CDR3 sequence is 13 residues long. The germline V gene encodes CDR1 SGHTA and CDR2 FQGNSA. Trimming at V came to 1 base and at J to 11 bases, leaving 6 bases not matched to a gene. DNA of the CDR3: TGTGCCAGCAGCTTAGAACGACAGGGGCTGGCTTTCTTT. Translating gives CASSLERQGLAFF. The full variable domain, rest sourced from reference TRBV7-2 and TRBJ1-1, is GAGVSQSPSNKVTEKGKDVELRCDPISGHTALYWYRQSLGQGLEFLIYFQGNSAPDKSGLPSDRFSAERTGGSVSTLTIQRTQQEDSAVYLCASSLERQGLAFFGQGTRLTVV.

This rearrangement joins TRBV6-1 to TRBJ2-7, with 8 bases aligning to TRBD1. With V trimmed by 7 bases and J by 0 bases, 5 bases remained unmatched. Germline CDR1 MNHNS, CDR2 SASEGT. The CDR3 loop spans 14 amino acids. As DNA, the CDR3 is TGTGCCAGCAACCCGACAGGGGCCTCCTACGAGCAGTACTTC. Translated: CASNPTGASYEQYF.

The chain links TRBV25-1 to TRBJ2-7, with 7 positions matching TRBD2. CDR3 length: 14 residues. Germline V gives CDR1 MGHDK, CDR2 SYGVNS. The ends lost 0 bases at V and 2 bases at J; junction bases unmatched: 1. The CDR3 DNA sequence: TGTGCCAGCAGTGAATATGGGGGGGCCTACGAGCAGTACTTC. It encodes CASSEYGGAYEQYF.

The chain uses TRBV6-5 and TRBJ1-1; TRBD1 agrees at 7 bases. Germline V lookup: CDR1 MNHEY, CDR2 SVGAGI. Trimming took 0 bases from V and 0 from J; bases not matched to a gene: 4. The CDR3 is 16 residues long. This chain's CDR3 is CASSYSLGQLNTEAFF. CDR3 DNA: TGTGCCAGCAGTTACTCCTTGGGACAGCTGAACACTGAAGCTTTCTTT.

This chain joins TRBV28 and TRBJ1-2; 7 nucleotides match TRBD1. V lost 5 bases and J lost 6; bases outside the gene matches: 6. Looked up from germline, CDR1 is MDHEN and CDR2 is SYDVKM. CDR3 size: 13 residues. The DNA for the CDR3 is TGTGCCAGCAGTCCCGACAGGGTTAATGGCTACACCTTC. It translates to CASSPDRVNGYTF.